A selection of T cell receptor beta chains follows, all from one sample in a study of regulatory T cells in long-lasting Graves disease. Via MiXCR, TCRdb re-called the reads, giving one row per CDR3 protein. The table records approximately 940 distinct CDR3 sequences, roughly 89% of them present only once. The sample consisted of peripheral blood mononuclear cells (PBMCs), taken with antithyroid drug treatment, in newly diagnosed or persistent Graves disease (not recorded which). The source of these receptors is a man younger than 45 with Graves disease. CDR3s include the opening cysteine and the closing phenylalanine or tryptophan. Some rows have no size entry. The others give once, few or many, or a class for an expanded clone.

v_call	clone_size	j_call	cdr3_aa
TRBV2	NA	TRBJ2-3	CASSSGLAGGSTQYF
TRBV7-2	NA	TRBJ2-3	CASSRGPGDTQYF
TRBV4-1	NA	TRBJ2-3	CASSQDPGGVSKDTQYF
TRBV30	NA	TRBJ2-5	CAWSVRGGSETQYF
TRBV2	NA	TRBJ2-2	CAGAQGHSRLTGELFF
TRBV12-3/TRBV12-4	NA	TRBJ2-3	CASSQSADTQYF
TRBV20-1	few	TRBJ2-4	CSAISYDRGGIQYF
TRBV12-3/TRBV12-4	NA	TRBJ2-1	CASSFKNNEQFF
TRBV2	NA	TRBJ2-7	CASKGTVLYEQYF
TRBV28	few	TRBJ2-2	CASSKTSASGELFF
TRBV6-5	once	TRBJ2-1	CASSYSQGGYNEQFF